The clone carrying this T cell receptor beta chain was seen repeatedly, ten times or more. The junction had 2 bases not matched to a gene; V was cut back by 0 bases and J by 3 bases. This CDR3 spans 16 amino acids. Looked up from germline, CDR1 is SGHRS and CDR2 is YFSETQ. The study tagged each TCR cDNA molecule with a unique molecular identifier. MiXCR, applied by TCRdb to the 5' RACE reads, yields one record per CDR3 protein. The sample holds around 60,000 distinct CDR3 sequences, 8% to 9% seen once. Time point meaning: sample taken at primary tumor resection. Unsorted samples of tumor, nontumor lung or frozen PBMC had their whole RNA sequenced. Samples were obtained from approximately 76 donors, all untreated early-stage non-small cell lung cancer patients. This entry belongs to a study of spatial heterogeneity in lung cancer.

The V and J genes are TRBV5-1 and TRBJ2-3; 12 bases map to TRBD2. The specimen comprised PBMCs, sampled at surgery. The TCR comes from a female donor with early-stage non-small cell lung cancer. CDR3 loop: CASSLASGGATDTQYF. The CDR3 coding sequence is TGCGCCAGCAGCTTGGCTAGCGGGGGGGCAACAGATACGCAGTATTTT.